The 18 T cell receptor beta chains listed next were all sequenced from one sample in a study of human T cells and chemical hapten exposure. The time point here: pre-sensitization, week 0. As to treatment: therapeutic diphenylcyclopropenone sensitization with weekly scalp DPC. Each CDR3 protein gets one entry after TCRdb re-called the RACE reads with MiXCR. This sample yields about 350,000 distinct CDR3 sequences, of which approximately 5% are seen a single time; approximately 8.2% belongs to the top ten. The sequencing here drew on whole blood, taken in connection with sensitization to the hapten diphenylcyclopropenone (DPC). The receptors here all came from a woman between 18 and 29 years old with alopecia areata. Some clones in this sample may be carry-over from other donors' samples.

This clonotype was seen only a few times. The V call is TRBV28, the J call TRBJ2-3, with 12 bases aligning to TRBD2. The germline V gene encodes CDR1 MDHEN and CDR2 SYDVKM. V was clipped by 6 bases and J by 5 bases; unmatched bases: 6. This CDR3 region has 15 residues. CDR3 in DNA: TGTGCCAGCAGATTTACTAGCGGGGGGTTAGATACGCAGTATTTT. Its translation is CASRFTSGGLDTQYF. Full variable domain (outside the CDR3, taken from reference TRBV28 and TRBJ2-3): DVKVTQSSRYLVKRTGEKVFLECVQDMDHENMFWYRQDPGLGLRLIYFSYDVKMKEKGDIPEGYSVSREKKERFSLILESASTNQTSMYLCASRFTSGGLDTQYFGPGTRLTVL.

Only a few counts were recorded for this clonotype. The rearrangement links TRBV4-1 to TRBJ1-1; D call uncertain. The CDR3 contains 13 residues. The germline V and J ends were trimmed by 2 bases and 4 bases, with 8 bases remaining between them. Germline CDR1 is MGHRA and CDR2 is YSYEKL. CDR3 sequence reads: CASSQRAGTEAFF. The CDR3 coding sequence is TGCGCCAGCAGCCAAAGGGCGGGCACTGAAGCTTTCTTT.

This chain joins TRBV7-9 and TRBJ2-3; D is uncertain. The V end lost 5 bases, the J end lost 1 base, and 13 bases lay between the germline ends. This CDR3 has 15 amino acids. Germline assignment: CDR1 SEHNR and CDR2 FQNEAQ (reference sequence). The CDR3 is CASSPTPGRTDTQYF. Here the CDR3 DNA reads TGTGCCAGCAGCCCTACACCCGGTCGCACAGATACGCAGTATTTT.

The rearrangement links TRBV5-1 to TRBJ2-7; 7 bases match TRBD2. Losses at the gene ends were 1 base for V and 0 bases for J; bases not matched to a gene: 4. The germline V gene has CDR1 SGHRS and CDR2 YFSETQ. The CDR3 runs to 15 residues. The CDR3 sequence: CASSLTSVSSYEQYF. In DNA, the CDR3 is TGCGCCAGCAGCTTGACTAGCGTAAGCTCCTACGAGCAGTACTTC.

This clonotype was detected a few times. The chain has TRBV18 and TRBJ2-3, with D possibly matching TRBD2 (7 bases). V shed 3 bases and J shed 3 bases, with 13 bases lying between them. Germline CDR1 is KGHSH and CDR2 is LQKENI. The CDR3 length is 15 residues. CDR3 in amino acids: CASSPTQGLTDTQYF. As DNA, the CDR3 is TGTGCCAGCTCACCTACACAGGGACTAACAGATACGCAGTATTTT.

This clonotype was observed a few times. This chain joins TRBV12-3 or TRBV12-4 and TRBJ1-1, with D uncertain. The CDR3 is 13 amino acids. The V end was cut by 3 bases, the J end by 7 bases, with 12 bases between. Here the CDR3 reads CASSFAGRNEAFF. Written as DNA, the CDR3 is TGTGCCAGCAGTTTTGCCGGGCGGAATGAAGCTTTCTTT.

This clonotype was seen many times. The V gene is TRBV29-1, the J gene TRBJ1-6; D is uncertain. Trimming cost V 4 bases and J 9 bases, with 19 bases left between them. CDR1 and CDR2 (germline): SQVTM, ANQGSEA. This CDR3 region has 15 residues. CDR3 DNA: TGCAGCGTTGGGGATAGTGCCGGGATCGGTTCACCCCTCCACTTT. Protein product: CSVGDSAGIGSPLHF.

This clonotype was observed a few times. This chain connects TRBV6-1 to TRBJ2-6; tentative D call: TRBD1 (5 bases). Trimming cost V 5 bases and J 4 bases, with 9 bases left between them. In germline, CDR1 is MNHNS, CDR2 SASEGT. The CDR3 runs to 14 residues. The CDR3 DNA reads TGTGCCAGCAGTAAAGGGGCCGGGGCCAACGTCCTGACTTTC. This gives the protein CASSKGAGANVLTF.

The CDR3 nucleotides are TGCGCCAGCAGCCTTGACAGGGGCCTCCAAGAGACCCAGTACTTC. This gives the protein CASSLDRGLQETQYF. The rearrangement uses TRBV4-3 and TRBJ2-5; TRBD1 agrees at 8 bases. The CDR3 runs to 15 residues. Germline CDR1 reads LGHNA; CDR2 reads YSLEER. The V and J ends lost 4 bases and 1 base, in that order; junction bases with no gene match: 5.

This clonotype was observed a few times. The rearrangement joins TRBV10-3 to TRBJ2-7, with unresolved D. V was trimmed by 9 bases and J by 4 bases, leaving 19 bases between them. Germline V CDR1 and CDR2: ENHRY, SYGVKD. The CDR3 runs 14 residues. CDR3 in DNA: TGTGCCATAACAATAAACCCCCAGCAATACGAGCAGTACTTC. It specifies CAITINPQQYEQYF.

This chain connects TRBV7-2 to TRBJ2-5, with unresolved D. CDR1 and CDR2 from the germline V gene are SGHTA and FQGNSA. V dropped 0 bases and J dropped 4 bases, with 6 bases sitting between them. The length of the CDR3 is 13 residues. The CDR3 sequence: CASSLAWRETQYF. Written as DNA, the CDR3 is TGTGCCAGCAGCTTAGCCTGGCGAGAGACCCAGTACTTC.

This clonotype showed up many times. The chain carries TRBV27 and TRBJ1-5, with D unresolved. V was clipped by 3 bases and J by 2 bases, with 11 bases between them. CDR1 and CDR2 (germline): MNHEY, SMNVEV (reference sequence). The CDR3 consists of 15 residues. The CDR3 DNA is TGTGCCAGCAGTTTTACGGTTTCGGGCAATCAGCCCCAGCATTTT. Its protein is CASSFTVSGNQPQHF.

This sequence joins TRBV6-1 and TRBJ2-4; 11 bases line up with TRBD2. The CDR3 totals 15 residues. The J segment lost 8 bases and the V segment lost 2 bases, leaving 5 bases of the junction unmatched. CDR1 MNHNS and CDR2 SASEGT come from the germline V gene. The DNA of the CDR3 is TGTGCCAGCAGTGAACAAACTAGCGGGGGTGACATTCAGTACTTC. This codes for CASSEQTSGGDIQYF.

V and J are TRBV7-9 and TRBJ1-6; 7 bases agree with TRBD1. The CDR3 runs 15 residues. With 9 bases clipped from V and 7 bases from J, the junction kept 12 bases outside the gene matches. CDR1 and CDR2 (germline): SEHNR, FQNEAQ (reference sequence). In DNA, the CDR3 is TGTGCCAGAATGGCGGGACAGACTACAAATTCACCCCTCCACTTT. Residues: CARMAGQTTNSPLHF.

This clonotype has at least ten counts. The CDR3 DNA follows: TGTGCCAGCAGCTCTATAAGCGACGGTAAAGCTTTCTTT. Its translation: CASSSISDGKAFF. This chain connects TRBV7-2 to TRBJ1-1; D call uncertain. Between the trimmed V and J ends, which lost 4 bases and 9 bases, there was a span of 15 bases. The CDR3 has 13 residues. Germline V lookup: CDR1 SGHTA, CDR2 FQGNSA.

The CDR3 region has the DNA TGTGCCAGCTCACCCGCGGATGTCGGCTCCTACGAGCAGTACTTC. Its protein is CASSPADVGSYEQYF. The chain uses TRBV18 and TRBJ2-7; no reliable D call. CDR3 length: 15 residues. Trimming removed 3 bases at V and 0 bases at J, with 12 bases between. Per the germline V gene, CDR1 is KGHSH and CDR2 is LQKENI.

This clonotype was counted only a few times. The J gene is TRBJ2-1, the V gene TRBV9, with D tentatively TRBD2 (5 bases). The CDR3 is 15 residues long. The germline V gene has CDR1 SGDLS and CDR2 YYNGEE. V was trimmed by 7 bases and J by 2 bases, leaving 16 bases between them. CDR3 region: CASSVQDSTYNEQFF. The CDR3 DNA is TGTGCCAGCTCAGTTCAGGACTCAACCTACAATGAGCAGTTCTTC.

This clonotype was found a few times. This chain joins TRBV7-8 and TRBJ2-3; the D is unclear. V was cut by 7 bases and J by 4 bases, with 15 bases left in between. Germline CDR1 is SGHVS and CDR2 is FQNEAQ. The CDR3 has 14 amino acids. CDR3 in DNA: TGTGCCAGCACCCTTCCGGGCGTCGCAGATACGCAGTATTTT. Its translation: CASTLPGVADTQYF.